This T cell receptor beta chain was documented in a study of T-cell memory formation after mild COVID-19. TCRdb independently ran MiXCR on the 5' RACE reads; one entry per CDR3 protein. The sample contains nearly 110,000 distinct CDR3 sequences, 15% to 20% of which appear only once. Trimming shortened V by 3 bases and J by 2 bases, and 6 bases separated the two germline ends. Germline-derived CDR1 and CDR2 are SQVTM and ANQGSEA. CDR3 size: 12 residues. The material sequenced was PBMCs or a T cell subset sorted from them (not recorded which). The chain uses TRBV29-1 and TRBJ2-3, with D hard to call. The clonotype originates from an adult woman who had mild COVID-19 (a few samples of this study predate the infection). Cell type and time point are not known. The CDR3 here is CSVEGNTDTQYF. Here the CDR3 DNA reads TGCAGCGTTGAGGGGAACACAGATACGCAGTATTTT.